This is a list of T cell receptor beta chains from one sample in a study of T cell changes during pregnancy in multiple sclerosis. The data were produced by immunoSEQ multiplex PCR, yet TCRdb's version contains in-frame clones alone and is incomplete. This table has approximately 97,000 clones, 90% appearing once. Material: peripheral blood, obtained in the second trimester of pregnancy. These receptors were collected from a female donor in good health, enrolled as a control in a pregnancy study. The CDR3 runs from the conserved cysteine through the conserved F or W. D genes are given only for firm matches. Where a row states a size, it is once, few, many or the class of an expanded clone; other rows omit it.

clone size | D gene | J gene | V gene | CDR3 DNA | CDR3 protein
. | . | TRBJ2-7 | TRBV6-1 | TGTGCCAGCAGTGAACCAGGTTCCTACGAGCAGTACTTC | CASSEPGSYEQYF
. | TRBD2 | TRBJ2-7 | TRBV27 | TGTGCCAGCAGTTACGAACATAGCGGGGGGTACTACGAGCAGTACTTC | CASSYEHSGGYYEQYF
. | TRBD2 | TRBJ2-1 | TRBV19 | TGTGCCAGTAGTATCTCCGCTAGCGGGAAGAGGAATGAGCAGTTCTTC | CASSISASGKRNEQFF
. | TRBD1 | TRBJ2-3 | TRBV11-2 | TGTGCCAGCAGCCGGGACAGGGGCCCCACAGATACGCAGTATTTT | CASSRDRGPTDTQYF
. | TRBD1 | TRBJ2-2 | TRBV5-1 | TGCGCCAGCAGCTTTCTAATTGTTCATTTGCTCGACAGGGGGGTAACCGGGGAGCTGTTTTTT | CASSFLIVHLLDRGVTGELFF
. | . | TRBJ2-1 | TRBV5-1 | TGCGCCAGCAGCTACACGGGGAGGATGAATTACAATGAGCAGTTCTTC | CASSYTGRMNYNEQFF
. | . | TRBJ2-1 | TRBV2 | TGTGCCAGCAGTGTATTCTCTTCCTTTATTTACAATGAGCAGTTCTTC | CASSVFSSFIYNEQFF
. | TRBD1 | TRBJ1-2 | TRBV28 | TGTGCCAGCAGTGCGACAGGGTTCAATTATGGCTACACCTTC | CASSATGFNYGYTF
once | . | TRBJ1-5 | TRBV27 | TGTGCCAGCAGTCTTGGCGGCCCCAATCAGCCCCAGCATTTT | CASSLGGPNQPQHF
. | . | TRBJ1-1 | TRBV11-3 | TGTGCCAGCAGCTCGGACAGCCAGAACACTGAAGCTTTCTTT | CASSSDSQNTEAFF
. | . | TRBJ1-4 | TRBV6-1 | TGTGCCAGCTTCATGACGGGGACTAATGAAAAACTGTTTTTT | CASFMTGTNEKLFF
. | TRBD2 | TRBJ2-1 | TRBV29-1 | TGCAGCGTTGTGTATCTGGGACTAGCGACGACCTACAATGAGCAGTTCTTC | CSVVYLGLATTYNEQFF
. | . | TRBJ1-2 | TRBV2 | TGTGCCAGCAGTACGACCGGGACGGCGGGGTTGGGAGGCTACACCTTC | CASSTTGTAGLGGYTF
. | TRBD2 | TRBJ2-1 | TRBV7-9 | TGTGCCAGCAGCTTACGGGAGGGGGATGAGCAGTTCTTC | CASSLREGDEQFF
. | . | TRBJ1-2 | TRBV19 | TGTGCCAGTAGCCTAACAGTTAACTATGGCTACACCTTC | CASSLTVNYGYTF
. | TRBD1 | TRBJ2-7 | TRBV5-4 | TGTGCCAGCAGCTTGGCCTGGGACAGCTACGAGCAGTACTTC | CASSLAWDSYEQYF
few | TRBD1 | TRBJ1-1 | TRBV20-1 | TGCAGTGCTAAGGGACAGGGTGAAGCTTTCTTT | CSAKGQGEAFF
. | TRBD1 | TRBJ2-1 | TRBV7-2 | TGTGCCAGCAGCTGGCGACAGGGGACCTACAATGAGCAGTTCTTC | CASSWRQGTYNEQFF
. | . | TRBJ1-4 | TRBV4-1 | TGCGCCAGCAGCCCGGTACCAACTAATGAAAAACTGTTTTTT | CASSPVPTNEKLFF
. | . | TRBJ2-1 | TRBV18 | TGTGCCAGCTTGCCCCGGGACAAGCCCTACAATGAGCAGTTCTTC | CASLPRDKPYNEQFF
. | TRBD2 | TRBJ2-1 | TRBV7-8 | TGTGCCAGCAGGCCGGGACTAGCGGGGTGGGATGAGCAGTTCTTC | CASRPGLAGWDEQFF
. | . | TRBJ2-5 | TRBV19 | TGTGCCAGTACCCCCGGAGGGGAGACCCAGTACTTC | CASTPGGETQYF
. | TRBD1 | TRBJ2-2 | TRBV12-5 | TGTGCTAGTGGTTGGGGACAGGGGGACACCGGGGAGCTGTTTTTT | CASGWGQGDTGELFF
. | . | TRBJ2-1 | TRBV9 | TGTGCCAGCAGCGTTACAGCCGGAGGGAACAATGAGCAGTTCTTC | CASSVTAGGNNEQFF
. | . | TRBJ1-5 | TRBV5-8 | TGTGCCAGCAGCTTGGCCGGGACATTGAGCAATCAGCCCCAGCATTTT | CASSLAGTLSNQPQHF
once | . | TRBJ1-2 | TRBV30 | TGTGCCTGGAGTGTAGGCGGATCTAACTATGGCTACACCTTC | CAWSVGGSNYGYTF